This T cell receptor beta chain was profiled in a study of T cell changes during pregnancy in multiple sclerosis. Data came from immunoSEQ multiplex PCR; TCRdb stores just in-frame clones and leaves some out. The data show 55,000 to 70,000 clones, about nine tenths seen once. Germline CDR1 is MNHNS and CDR2 is SASEGT. This CDR3 has 15 residues. Trimming stripped 8 bases from V and 2 bases from J, with 16 bases between. The origin of this receptor is a female donor in good health, enrolled as a control in a pregnancy study. The source was peripheral blood, collected in the first trimester of pregnancy. This chain connects TRBV6-1 to TRBJ1-5; possibly TRBD1 for D (6 bases). The CDR3: CASGRGAGGNQPQHF. CDR3 DNA sequence: TGTGCCAGCGGGAGGGGAGCAGGGGGCAATCAGCCCCAGCATTTT.